This TCR beta chain comes out of a study of blood T cell repertoires in COVID-19. This clone appeared a single time. Profiled with immunoSEQ multiplex PCR; TCRdb holds only in-frame clones, not every one. The sample has 490,000 or so clones, more than 75% seen once. V was pared by 5 bases and J by 0 bases, with 10 bases between. There are 14 residues in the CDR3. Germline loops: CDR1 ENHRY, CDR2 SYGVKD. This chain joins TRBV10-3 and TRBJ1-2; D may be TRBD1 (6 bases). The sample consisted of PBMCs or T cells enriched from blood (not recorded which). The TCR comes from a woman between 40 and 55 years old who had recovered from COVID-19. The CDR3 region is CAISLTGANYGYTF. DNA for the CDR3: TGTGCCATCAGTTTGACAGGAGCTAACTATGGCTACACCTTC.